This record concerns one TCR beta chain sequence. The antigen is unknown. The sample is drawn from a study of CD8 T cells in ankylosing spondylitis. Study-level results: A TCR beta motif of fewer than ten highly homologous variants appeared characteristic of ankylosing spondylitis blood.

TCRdb itself ran the 5' RACE reads through MiXCR, one entry per CDR3 protein. The table includes a few hundred thousand distinct CDR3 sequences, more than 20% detected once. V lost 1 base and J lost 7; bases outside the gene matches: 4. The CDR3 extends over 13 amino acids. CDR1 is DFQATT, CDR2 SNEGSKA, per germline (reference sequence). This TCR derives from a male donor with ankylosing spondylitis. V usage is TRBV20-1 and J usage is TRBJ1-5; 7 nucleotides agree with TRBD1. The sequenced sample consisted of blood, either unsorted or a sorted T cell fraction (not recorded which). In DNA form, the CDR3 reads TGCAGTGCTAGAGGGGACAGAGTGCAGCCCCAGCATTTT. This sequence encodes CSARGDRVQPQHF.